The clone carrying this TCR beta chain has a handful of counts. Its antigen is undetermined. This sample stems from a study of beta chain features in type 1 diabetes. Study-wide results and caveats: In every one of the four CD4+ subsets, TCRB CDR3s were moderately but significantly shorter in Type 1 diabetes patients.

Trimming stripped 4 bases from V and 6 bases from J, with 14 bases between. CDR3 size: 13 residues. Per germline, CDR1 SGDLS and CDR2 YYNGEE. Of the isolated RNA, all was reverse transcribed, and so the sequenced material was expressed TCRB transcripts. Method: immunoSEQ multiplex PCR; TCRdb's copy keeps in-frame clones and lacks some. The table has 810,000 or so clones, roughly 15% seen once. The source of this sequence is a woman between 18 and 30 years old in good health. This sequence joins TRBV9 and TRBJ2-7, with D possibly matching TRBD2 (5 bases). Sequencing was carried out using naive CD4+ T cells from blood. DNA of the CDR3: TGTGCCAGCAGCTCGGCCGGGGAAGGCGAGCAGTACTTC. Translation: CASSSAGEGEQYF.